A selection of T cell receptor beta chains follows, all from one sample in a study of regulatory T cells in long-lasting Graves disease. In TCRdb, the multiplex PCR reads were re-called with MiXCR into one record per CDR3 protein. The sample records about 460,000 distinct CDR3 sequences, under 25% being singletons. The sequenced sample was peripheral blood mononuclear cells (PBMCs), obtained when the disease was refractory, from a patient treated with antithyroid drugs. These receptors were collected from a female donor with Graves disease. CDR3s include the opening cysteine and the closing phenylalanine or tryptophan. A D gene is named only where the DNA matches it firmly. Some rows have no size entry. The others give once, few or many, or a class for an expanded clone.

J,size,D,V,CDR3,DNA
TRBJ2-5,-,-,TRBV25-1,CASSEFSVGLQETQYF,TGTGCCAGCAGTGAATTTAGTGTAGGGTTGCAAGAGACCCAGTACTTC
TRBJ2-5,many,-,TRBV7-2,CASSLSGHEYSTQYF,TGTGCCAGCAGCTTGTCGGGACACGAATACTCGACCCAGTACTTC
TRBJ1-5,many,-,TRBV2,CASSEVRGPTGPQHF,TGTGCCAGCAGTGAAGTGCGGGGTCCGACGGGGCCCCAGCATTTT
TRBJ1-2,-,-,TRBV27,CASSLNAGTAYGYTF,TGTGCCAGCAGTTTAAATGCAGGGACGGCGTATGGCTACACCTTC
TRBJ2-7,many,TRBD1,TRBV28,CASSSTPGQSGWEQYF,TGTGCCAGCAGTTCAACCCCGGGACAGAGCGGATGGGAGCAGTACTTC
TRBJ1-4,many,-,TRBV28,CASSPGPLAPTRKLFF,TGTGCCAGCAGTCCGGGACCCCTGGCCCCCACCCGAAAACTGTTTTTT
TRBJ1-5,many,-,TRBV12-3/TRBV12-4,CASSLVSGGNQPQHF,TGTGCCAGCAGTTTAGTGTCGGGGGGCAATCAGCCCCAGCATTTT
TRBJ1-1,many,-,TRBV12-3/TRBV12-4,CASSPGWGAEAFF,TGTGCCAGCAGTCCCGGGTGGGGAGCTGAAGCTTTCTTT
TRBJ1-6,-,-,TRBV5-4,CASSQQEDSPLHF,TGTGCCAGCAGCCAACAGGAGGATTCACCCCTCCACTTT
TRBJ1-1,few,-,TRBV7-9,CANWGPVNTEAFF,TGTGCCAACTGGGGTCCTGTAAACACTGAAGCTTTCTTT
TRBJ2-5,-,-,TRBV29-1,CSVDGASSIQETQYF,TGCAGCGTTGATGGGGCTAGCAGCATCCAAGAGACCCAGTACTTC
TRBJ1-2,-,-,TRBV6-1,CASSRPVEHGYTF,TGTGCCAGCAGTCGACCGGTCGAGCATGGCTACACCTTC
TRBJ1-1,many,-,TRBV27,CASSKGLSTEAFF,TGTGCCAGCAGTAAAGGGCTGAGCACTGAAGCTTTCTTT
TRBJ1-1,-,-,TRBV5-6,CASSFWSSEAFF,TGTGCCAGCAGCTTCTGGAGTTCTGAAGCTTTCTTT
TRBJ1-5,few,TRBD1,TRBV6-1,CASRQRTGGGQPQHF,TGTGCCAGCAGACAACGGACAGGGGGCGGGCAGCCCCAGCATTTT
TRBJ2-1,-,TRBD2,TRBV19,CASSTSGGSYNEQFF,TGTGCCAGTAGTACTAGCGGGGGCTCCTACAATGAGCAGTTCTTC
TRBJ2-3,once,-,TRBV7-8,CASTIGWNPTDTQYF,TGTGCCAGCACCATTGGGTGGAACCCCACAGATACGCAGTATTTT
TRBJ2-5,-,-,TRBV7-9,CASSLVVRETQYF,TGTGCCAGCAGCTTAGTGGTCCGGGAGACCCAGTACTTC
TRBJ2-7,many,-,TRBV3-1,CASSQAAYEQYF,TGTGCCAGCAGCCAAGCCGCCTACGAGCAGTACTTC
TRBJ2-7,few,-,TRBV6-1,CASSARTFGSYEQYF,TGTGCCAGCAGTGCCAGGACTTTTGGGAGCTACGAGCAGTACTTC
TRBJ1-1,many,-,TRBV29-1,CSVGLKGKNTEAFF,TGCAGCGTGGGACTCAAGGGAAAGAACACTGAAGCTTTCTTT
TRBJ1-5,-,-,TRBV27,CASSLSPHRLNQPQHF,TGTGCCAGCAGTTTATCGCCCCACAGGCTCAATCAGCCCCAGCATTTT
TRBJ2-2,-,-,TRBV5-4,CASSEDVSGELFF,TGTGCCAGCAGCGAGGACGTTTCCGGGGAGCTGTTTTTT
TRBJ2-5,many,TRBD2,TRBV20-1,CSAILGLAGGNLQETQYF,TGCAGTGCGATCCTCGGACTAGCGGGGGGGAATCTTCAAGAGACCCAGTACTTC
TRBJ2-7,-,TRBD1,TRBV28,CASRNLVFDRGRIYEQYF,TGTGCCAGCAGAAACCTTGTTTTTGACAGGGGGCGTATTTACGAGCAGTACTTC
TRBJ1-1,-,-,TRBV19,CASSIQWDREAFF,TGTGCCAGTAGTATACAATGGGACCGTGAAGCTTTCTTT
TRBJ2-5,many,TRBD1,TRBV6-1,CASGQAQETQYF,TGTGCCAGCGGACAGGCCCAAGAGACCCAGTACTTC
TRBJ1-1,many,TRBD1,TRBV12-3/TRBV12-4,CASTTGEGTEAFF,TGTGCCAGCACTACAGGGGAGGGGACTGAAGCTTTCTTT